The T cell receptor (beta chain) under discussion was sequenced for a study of T cells in localized non-small cell lung cancer. Method: immunoSEQ multiplex PCR; TCRdb's copy keeps in-frame clones and lacks some. The profile covers around 26,000 clones, with around 90% appearing a single time and 4% to 5% taken by the ten largest. The V and J ends lost 5 bases and 1 base, in that order; junction bases with no gene match: 6. Germline V gene sequence: CDR1 MNHEY, CDR2 SVGAGI. CDR3 length equals 15 residues. The chain combines TRBV6-5 with TRBJ1-1, with 8 positions matching TRBD1. The sequencing here drew on peripheral blood, taken before any cancer treatment. This receptor was taken from a female donor over 55 with stage II squamous cell lung carcinoma. The CDR3 sequence is CASSILGQGNTEAFF. CDR3 in DNA: TGTGCCAGCAGTATACTAGGACAGGGGAACACTGAAGCTTTCTTT.